This T cell receptor (beta chain) was sequenced for a study of T-cell memory formation after mild COVID-19. Overall study context: The two donors had largely donor-specific TCR clusters.

V shed 0 bases and J 4 bases; nucleotides not matched to a gene: 13. The V gene's germline CDR1 is LGHDT and CDR2 YNNKEL (reference sequence). The CDR3 is 18 residues long. This clonotype was detected only a few times. With constant-segment primers, 5'RACE yielded cDNA libraries of TCR alpha and TCR beta that carried sample barcodes and UMIs. MiXCR was run by TCRdb on the 5' RACE reads, yielding one entry per CDR3 protein. The sample yields approximately 580,000 distinct CDR3 sequences, roughly 20% seen once. Sequenced material: PBMCs or a T cell subset sorted from them (not recorded which). The clonotype originates from an adult woman who had mild COVID-19 (a few samples of this study predate the infection). Cell type and time point are not known. The chain is built from TRBV3-1 and TRBJ1-2; 8 bases map to TRBD1. The CDR3 sequence: CASSQDKARDRRSYGYTF. For the CDR3, the DNA is TGTGCCAGCAGCCAAGATAAGGCCCGGGACAGGCGGTCCTATGGCTACACCTTC. Supplemented by reference TRBV3-1 and TRBJ1-2, the full variable domain reads DTAVSQTPKYLVTQMGNDKSIKCEQNLGHDTMYWYKQDSKKFLKIMFSYNNKELIINETVPNRFSPKSPDKAHLNLHINSLELGDSAVYFCASSQDKARDRRSYGYTFGSGTRLTVV.